These T cell receptor beta chains were read from a single sample in a study of neurological immune-mediated disorders. TCRdb processed the 5' RACE reads anew with MiXCR; each CDR3 protein has one entry. Altogether 95,000 or so distinct CDR3 sequences are present, 3.5% to 4% being singletons, with the ten largest covering roughly 6%. Sequenced sample: PBMCs. These receptors originate from a woman aged 18-35 years with multiple sclerosis. Both conserved end residues are part of each CDR3. A D gene is named only where the DNA matches it firmly. The size entry gives how often the clone was seen (once, few, many) or a class if it is expanded.

size: many
J: TRBJ1-1
D: NA
V: TRBV10-3
CDR3: CAISGWTKGGTEAFF
DNA: TGTGCCATCAGTGGATGGACCAAGGGGGGGACAGAAGCTTTCTTT

size: many
J: TRBJ2-5
D: NA
V: TRBV6-6
CDR3: CASNRDNQETQYF
DNA: TGTGCCAGCAACCGGGATAACCAAGAGACCCAGTACTTC

size: many
J: TRBJ2-3
D: NA
V: TRBV20-1
CDR3: CSASGRPVPQADTQYF
DNA: TGCAGTGCTAGCGGGCGCCCCGTGCCCCAGGCAGATACGCAGTATTTT

size: many
J: TRBJ2-7
D: NA
V: TRBV7-9
CDR3: CASTPSGQIYEQYF
DNA: TGTGCCAGCACCCCATCTGGACAGATCTACGAGCAGTACTTC

size: many
J: TRBJ1-5
D: NA
V: TRBV18
CDR3: CASSREGRGGPQHF
DNA: TGTGCCAGCTCACGAGAAGGACGGGGAGGGCCCCAGCATTTT

size: many
J: TRBJ1-1
D: NA
V: TRBV11-2
CDR3: CASSSNGGGTEAFF
DNA: TGTGCCAGCAGCTCCAATGGAGGAGGCACTGAAGCTTTCTTT

size: many
J: TRBJ2-6
D: NA
V: TRBV20-1
CDR3: CSASRSGANVLTF
DNA: TGCAGTGCTAGTAGATCTGGGGCCAACGTCCTGACTTTC

size: many
J: TRBJ1-2
D: TRBD1
V: TRBV7-9
CDR3: CASSITGGDRYTF
DNA: TGTGCCAGCAGCATCACAGGGGGTGATCGCTACACCTTC

size: many
J: TRBJ2-4
D: TRBD1
V: TRBV5-1
CDR3: CASSKTGENIQYF
DNA: TGCGCCAGCAGCAAAACAGGGGAAAACATTCAGTACTTC

size: many
J: TRBJ1-2
D: TRBD1
V: TRBV6-1
CDR3: CASSSQGPAGYGYTF
DNA: TGTGCCAGCAGCTCACAGGGGCCCGCAGGCTATGGCTACACCTTC

size: many
J: TRBJ2-5
D: NA
V: TRBV10-3
CDR3: CAISTPSRQETQYF
DNA: TGTGCCATCAGTACCCCTAGTCGGCAAGAGACCCAGTACTTC

size: many
J: TRBJ1-4
D: NA
V: TRBV7-9
CDR3: CASRDGGEKLFF
DNA: TGTGCCAGCAGGGACGGAGGTGAAAAACTGTTTTTT

size: many
J: TRBJ2-4
D: NA
V: TRBV11-2
CDR3: CASSPARGYDKNIQYF
DNA: TGTGCCAGCAGCCCAGCCCGGGGTTACGACAAAAACATTCAGTACTTC

size: many
J: TRBJ2-3
D: NA
V: TRBV7-2
CDR3: CASSPQADTQYF
DNA: TGTGCCAGCAGCCCTCAGGCAGATACGCAGTATTTT

size: many
J: TRBJ2-4
D: TRBD2
V: TRBV5-1
CDR3: CASSAELTSGRFAKNIQYF
DNA: TGCGCCAGCAGCGCGGAATTGACTAGCGGGAGATTCGCCAAAAACATTCAGTACTTC

size: many
J: TRBJ1-1
D: TRBD1
V: TRBV9
CDR3: CASGDRGVREAFF
DNA: TGTGCCAGCGGGGACAGGGGGGTGAGAGAAGCTTTCTTT